The table lists the clone carrying this TCR beta chain with many counts. What it binds is not known. This sample stems from a study of blood T cells in healthy people across ages. A J-beta primer mix and a sample-barcoded 5' primer were used in a second PCR of roughly 6 to 12 cycles. Each TCR beta cDNA got a 12-nucleotide random molecular identifier. One entry per CDR3 protein results from TCRdb running MiXCR on the 5' RACE reads. The table records around 670,000 distinct CDR3 sequences, 25% to 30% of them present only once. This CDR3 has 13 amino acids. Looked up from germline, CDR1 is LNHNV and CDR2 is YYDKDF (reference sequence). V shed 8 bases and J shed 0 bases, with 11 bases lying between them. Study-wide findings and caveats: It was not possible, with unsorted PBMCs, to conclusively compare naive and antigen-experienced cells.

The sample was blood. This TCR derives from a woman of 80 years or more in good health. V usage is TRBV15 and J usage is TRBJ2-7; D remains unclear. The CDR3 spells CATARMFSYEQYF. The CDR3, as DNA: TGTGCCACCGCAAGGATGTTCTCCTACGAGCAGTACTTC.